A selection of T cell receptor beta chains follows, all from one sample in a study of T-cell memory formation after mild COVID-19. TCRdb processed the 5' RACE reads anew with MiXCR; each CDR3 protein has one entry. This sample carries roughly 350,000 distinct CDR3 sequences, about an eighth of them seen once, and the ten largest clones take about 20%. Material: PBMCs or a T cell subset sorted from them (not recorded which). These receptors all come from a young man who had mild COVID-19 (a few samples of this study predate the infection). Cell type and time point are not known. Each CDR3 is given without its conserved first and last residue. Size tells how often a clone was seen (once, few, many) or the class of an expanded clone, and some rows leave it out.

V gene: TRBV30
clone size: many
CDR3 protein: AWSVGLYGYT

V gene: TRBV4-3
clone size: .
CDR3 protein: ASSQSVTGSYEQY

V gene: TRBV12-3/TRBV12-4
clone size: many
CDR3 protein: ASSTTGPGANVLT

V gene: TRBV7-3
clone size: many
CDR3 protein: ASSLREGDTQY

V gene: TRBV30
clone size: many
CDR3 protein: AWRPGGRYTGELF

V gene: TRBV6-6
clone size: few
CDR3 protein: ASTRLAGNIQY

V gene: TRBV4-1
clone size: few
CDR3 protein: ASSHLRGEGETQY

V gene: TRBV6-1
clone size: few
CDR3 protein: ASRMTGVNTEAF

V gene: TRBV6-6
clone size: .
CDR3 protein: ATSSGDRGVDTQY

V gene: TRBV29-1
clone size: .
CDR3 protein: SVVGQGPPQGSYNEQF

V gene: TRBV24-1
clone size: few
CDR3 protein: ATSKRDDGLQETQY

V gene: TRBV29-1
clone size: few
CDR3 protein: SVEDRQGWGYT

V gene: TRBV27
clone size: .
CDR3 protein: ASSFFSNQPQH

V gene: TRBV7-2
clone size: .
CDR3 protein: ASSWGLAGRGDTQY

V gene: TRBV6-5
clone size: few
CDR3 protein: ASSGLAVTQETQY

V gene: TRBV20-1
clone size: many
CDR3 protein: SAQDDRALNEQY

V gene: TRBV4-3
clone size: .
CDR3 protein: ASSQDRTRDTQY

V gene: TRBV7-6
clone size: few
CDR3 protein: ASSLLARAPSRSSPLH

V gene: TRBV9
clone size: few
CDR3 protein: ASSAANSPLH

V gene: TRBV29-1
clone size: .
CDR3 protein: SVEAILGGNWNYGYT

V gene: TRBV23-1
clone size: .
CDR3 protein: ASSQSGGVNTEAF

V gene: TRBV5-1
clone size: .
CDR3 protein: ASSQTRQVNEKLF

V gene: TRBV7-3
clone size: few
CDR3 protein: ASSRGESSYNEQF

V gene: TRBV10-3
clone size: few
CDR3 protein: AISISQGEYNGYT

V gene: TRBV4-1
clone size: few
CDR3 protein: ASSQDRGHNYGYT

V gene: TRBV4-2
clone size: few
CDR3 protein: ASSQDLTGGPSTDTQY

V gene: TRBV4-3
clone size: .
CDR3 protein: ASSQDLGVDYGYT

V gene: TRBV10-2
clone size: .
CDR3 protein: ASRGLAVQGTQY

V gene: TRBV6-2/TRBV6-3
clone size: few
CDR3 protein: ASSYWIRDEAF

V gene: TRBV6-1
clone size: .
CDR3 protein: ASRQDAFAF

V gene: TRBV6-1
clone size: .
CDR3 protein: ASSELGRGRDTQY

V gene: TRBV4-3
clone size: .
CDR3 protein: ASSQVVYYNEQF

V gene: TRBV5-6
clone size: many
CDR3 protein: ASSLAGGRETQY

V gene: TRBV11-2
clone size: many
CDR3 protein: ASSLEFGTDTQY

V gene: TRBV29-1
clone size: few
CDR3 protein: SVQLQGVGEQY

V gene: TRBV9
clone size: few
CDR3 protein: ASSVQGWGTQY

V gene: TRBV5-1
clone size: many
CDR3 protein: ASSLVYRRSANVLT

V gene: TRBV10-3
clone size: few
CDR3 protein: AISESAGRNTEAF

V gene: TRBV11-2
clone size: few
CDR3 protein: ASSLGVWGTEAF

V gene: TRBV12-5
clone size: .
CDR3 protein: ASGGRHEQY

V gene: TRBV19
clone size: .
CDR3 protein: ASILTTGNYGYT

V gene: TRBV6-6
clone size: few
CDR3 protein: ASSFGQEYNEQF

V gene: TRBV12-3/TRBV12-4
clone size: many
CDR3 protein: ASSLGSRGRSPLH

V gene: TRBV5-1
clone size: many
CDR3 protein: ASSLPGRNNEQF

V gene: TRBV7-2
clone size: .
CDR3 protein: ASSSGTGVLEQY

V gene: TRBV4-2
clone size: .
CDR3 protein: ASSQTLGQTQETQY

V gene: TRBV12-3/TRBV12-4
clone size: many
CDR3 protein: ASQQGRVNGYT

V gene: TRBV9
clone size: few
CDR3 protein: ASSPPIGQGGEKLF

V gene: TRBV6-6
clone size: many
CDR3 protein: ASSYSPSITDTQY